This is a list of T cell receptor beta chains from one sample in a study of T cell responses to AZD1222 COVID-19 vaccine. The assay was immunoSEQ multiplex PCR, and TCRdb's table has in-frame clones only and misses some. The sample includes 95,000 to 150,000 clones, around 93% seen only once; the top ten take 14%. The source material was peripheral blood, sampled on day 0 of AZD1222 vaccination. The source of these receptors is an adult in good health. The conserved cysteine and the conserved F or W are not part of the CDR3 here. Clone size is not always given. Where it is, it says once, few, many or a class for expanded clones.

V: TRBV11-2
size: once
J: TRBJ2-6
CDR3: ASSRNGQGVGTGANVLT

V: TRBV2
size: .
J: TRBJ1-5
CDR3: ASSAQNQPQH

V: TRBV6-5
size: once
J: TRBJ1-2
CDR3: ASSLGEGYYGYT

V: TRBV7-2
size: .
J: TRBJ1-2
CDR3: ASSLGDRVNYGYT

V: TRBV4-3
size: .
J: TRBJ1-5
CDR3: ASSQDIRNEPQH

V: TRBV10-2
size: many
J: TRBJ1-1
CDR3: ASTPGQGGTEAF

V: TRBV11-2
size: .
J: TRBJ2-1
CDR3: ASHHNGAGSYNEQF

V: TRBV6-5
size: .
J: TRBJ2-7
CDR3: ASSHLYEQY

V: TRBV5-4
size: few
J: TRBJ2-4
CDR3: ASSLGGLASNIQY

V: TRBV10-2
size: .
J: TRBJ1-2
CDR3: ASSESRGLEGYT

V: TRBV7-9
size: .
J: TRBJ1-1
CDR3: ASRDRTGDTEAF

V: TRBV5-8
size: .
J: TRBJ1-1
CDR3: ASSLGFRQPNTEAF

V: TRBV11-3
size: few
J: TRBJ2-1
CDR3: ASSLDGEAYNEQF

V: TRBV11-3
size: .
J: TRBJ2-2
CDR3: ASSLVGGTDTGELF

V: TRBV25-1
size: .
J: TRBJ2-7
CDR3: ASSANRGYEQY

V: TRBV7-2
size: .
J: TRBJ2-2
CDR3: ASRELAPGELF

V: TRBV2
size: .
J: TRBJ1-2
CDR3: ASSGTHLLIGYT

V: TRBV28
size: .
J: TRBJ2-3
CDR3: ASSGPVETDTQY

V: TRBV5-1
size: .
J: TRBJ1-3
CDR3: ASSLGRGRSGNTIY

V: TRBV2
size: .
J: TRBJ1-2
CDR3: ASSDLRGTYNGYT

V: TRBV6-1
size: .
J: TRBJ1-3
CDR3: ASSEAYQMGPTGNTIY

V: TRBV4-1
size: .
J: TRBJ1-1
CDR3: ASSQIGLTEAF

V: TRBV2
size: .
J: TRBJ1-4
CDR3: ASRGMHEKLF

V: TRBV6-5
size: .
J: TRBJ1-5
CDR3: ASSAAVNQPQH

V: TRBV4-3
size: .
J: TRBJ1-4
CDR3: ASSQRWTASEKLF

V: TRBV12-3/TRBV12-4
size: .
J: TRBJ2-7
CDR3: ASRDRDRYEQY